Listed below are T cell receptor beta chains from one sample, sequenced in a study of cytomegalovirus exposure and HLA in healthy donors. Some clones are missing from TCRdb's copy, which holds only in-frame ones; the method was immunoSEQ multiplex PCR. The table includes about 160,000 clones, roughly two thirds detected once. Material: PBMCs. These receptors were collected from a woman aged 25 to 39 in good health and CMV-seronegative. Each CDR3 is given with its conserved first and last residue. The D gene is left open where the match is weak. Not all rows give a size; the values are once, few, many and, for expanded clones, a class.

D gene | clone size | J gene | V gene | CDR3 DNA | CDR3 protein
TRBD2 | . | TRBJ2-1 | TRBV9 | TGTGCCAGCAGCGTAAGGGCTAGCGGATACAATGAGCAGTTCTTC | CASSVRASGYNEQFF
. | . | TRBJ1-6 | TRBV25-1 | TGTGCCAGCAGTGGCTCCGCAGGGGAAAGGACACCCCTCCACTTT | CASSGSAGERTPLHF
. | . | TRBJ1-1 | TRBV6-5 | TGTGCCAGCAGTGACGGGGGAAACACTGAAGCTTTCTTT | CASSDGGNTEAFF
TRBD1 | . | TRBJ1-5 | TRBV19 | TGTGCCAGTAACCAAATTGGGGACAGGCAGCCCCAGCATTTT | CASNQIGDRQPQHF
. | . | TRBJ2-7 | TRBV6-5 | TGTGCCAGCAGACGACGGGCGGGCAACGAGCAGTACTTC | CASRRRAGNEQYF
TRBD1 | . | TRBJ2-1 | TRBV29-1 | TGCAGCGGGGGACAGGGCGGGTCCTACAATGAGCAGTTCTTC | CSGGQGGSYNEQFF
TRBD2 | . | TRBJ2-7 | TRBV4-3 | TGCGCCAGCAGGCAGGGACTAGCGGGAGTCGGCTACGAGCAGTACTTC | CASRQGLAGVGYEQYF
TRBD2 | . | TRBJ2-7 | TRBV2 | TGTGCCAGCAGTGAAGCGGGATCAGTTGCGGGAGGAACCTACGAGCAGTACTTC | CASSEAGSVAGGTYEQYF
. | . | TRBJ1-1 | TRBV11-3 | TGTGCCAGCATCTCGAACACTGAAGCTTTCTTT | CASISNTEAFF
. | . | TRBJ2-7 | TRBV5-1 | TGCGCCAGCAGCTTGGGTGGGGGCCCCTACGAGCAGTACTTC | CASSLGGGPYEQYF
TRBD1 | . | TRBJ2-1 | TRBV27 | TGTGCCAGCAGTAGGGGACAGGGGCTTGGCAATGAGCAGTTCTTC | CASSRGQGLGNEQFF
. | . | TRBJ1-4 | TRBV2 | TGTGCCAGCAGTGAAGAAGGGGGAAGAGGAAAACTGTTTTTT | CASSEEGGRGKLFF
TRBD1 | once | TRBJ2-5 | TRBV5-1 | TGCGCCAGCAGCGTGGGACAGCCGCAGGAGACCCAGTACTTC | CASSVGQPQETQYF
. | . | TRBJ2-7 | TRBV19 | TGTGCCAGTAGTATGTTGCCAGGATACGAGCAGTACTTC | CASSMLPGYEQYF
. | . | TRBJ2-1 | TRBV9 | TGTGCCAGCAGCGTAACAGCGGGCCCCTACAATGAGCAGTTCTTC | CASSVTAGPYNEQFF
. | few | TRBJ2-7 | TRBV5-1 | TGCGCCAGCAGGTGGGACACCCCCCGCTCCTACGAGCAGTACTTC | CASRWDTPRSYEQYF
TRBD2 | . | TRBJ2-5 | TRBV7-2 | TGTGCCAGCAGCCCCCAACTAGCGGGGGGGTCAGAGACCCAGTACTTC | CASSPQLAGGSETQYF
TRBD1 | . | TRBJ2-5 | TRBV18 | TGTGCCAGCTCACCATACTCGGGACAGAAAGAGACCCAGTACTTC | CASSPYSGQKETQYF
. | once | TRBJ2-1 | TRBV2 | TGTGCCAGCACTCAGACAGATTACAATGAGCAGTTCTTC | CASTQTDYNEQFF
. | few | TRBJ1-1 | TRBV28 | TGTGCCAGCAGTATCAGCCAGGGTAACACTGAAGCTTTCTTT | CASSISQGNTEAFF
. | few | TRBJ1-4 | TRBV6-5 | TGTGCCAGCAGGAGCAGGGTTAGTGAAAAACTGTTTTTT | CASRSRVSEKLFF
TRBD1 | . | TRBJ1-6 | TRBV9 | TGTGCCAGCAGCCCCGGGACAGGGAGAGGTTCACCCCTCCACTTT | CASSPGTGRGSPLHF
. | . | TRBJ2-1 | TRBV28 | TGTGCCAGCAGTCCGTCGGGACAAGGGGACAATGAGCAGTTCTTC | CASSPSGQGDNEQFF
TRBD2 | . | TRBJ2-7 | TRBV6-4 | TGTCTTACCGGGGGGTTGTCCTACGAGCAGTACTTC | CLTGGLSYEQYF
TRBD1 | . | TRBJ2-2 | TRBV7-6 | TGTGCCAGCAGCTTTGGACAGGGGGCGGCAGGCGGGGAGCTGTTTTTT | CASSFGQGAAGGELFF
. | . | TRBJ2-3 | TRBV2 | TGTGCCAGCACCGGAATGAGGGGACTGAAATTT | CASTGMRGLKF
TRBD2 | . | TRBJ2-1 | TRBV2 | TGTGCCAGCCTAGCGGGGGTTTATGAGCAGTTCTTC | CASLAGVYEQFF
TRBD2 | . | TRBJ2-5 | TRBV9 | TGTGCCAGCAGCGTAGAATCACTAGCGGGCATGGAGACCCAGTACTTC | CASSVESLAGMETQYF
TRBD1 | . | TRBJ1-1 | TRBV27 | TGTGCCAGCAGTTTACTAGACCGGGACAGGGGAGTGAACACTGAAGCTTTCTTT | CASSLLDRDRGVNTEAFF